This TCR beta chain appears in the sequencing data of a study of graft-versus-host responses after intestinal transplantation. There are 14 residues in the CDR3. V shed 5 bases, J shed 11 bases, and the junction held 11 bases outside the gene matches. Germline values: CDR1 MNHNY, CDR2 SVGAGI (reference sequence). About this clone: What it binds is unknown.

TCRdb's copy holds only in-frame clones and misses some; the assay was immunoSEQ multiplex PCR. Among approximately 99,000 clones listed, 85% to 95% were seen once. Study observations and caveats: GvH clones turned up in recipient marrow; some had shown up first in ileum or blood. The study found high graft-versus-host to host-versus-graft clonal ratios in allografts of patients with graft-donor T cell macrochimerism.

This chain links TRBV6-6 with TRBJ1-5; 8 bases line up with TRBD1. The source of this sequence is a human donor who was the organ donor for an intestinal transplant. The sample consisted of unstimulated CD8+ T cells sorted from spleen or lymph node cells, taken before transplant. The CDR3 sequence: CASSPPRGLRAQHF. CDR3 DNA sequence: TGTGCCAGCAGTCCCCCCAGGGGGCTTAGGGCCCAGCATTTT.